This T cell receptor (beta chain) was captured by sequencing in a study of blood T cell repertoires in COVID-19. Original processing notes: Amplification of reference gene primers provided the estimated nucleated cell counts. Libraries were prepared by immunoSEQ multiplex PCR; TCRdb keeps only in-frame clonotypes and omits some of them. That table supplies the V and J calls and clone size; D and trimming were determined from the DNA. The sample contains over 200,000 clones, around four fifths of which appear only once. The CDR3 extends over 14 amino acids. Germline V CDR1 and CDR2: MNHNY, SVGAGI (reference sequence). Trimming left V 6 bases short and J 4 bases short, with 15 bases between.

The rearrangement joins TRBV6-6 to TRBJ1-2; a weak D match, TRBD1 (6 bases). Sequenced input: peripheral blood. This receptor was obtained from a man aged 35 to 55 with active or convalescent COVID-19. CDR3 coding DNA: TGTGCCAGCAGCGACCAGGACAGCCGCTATGGCTACACCTTC. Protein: CASSDQDSRYGYTF.